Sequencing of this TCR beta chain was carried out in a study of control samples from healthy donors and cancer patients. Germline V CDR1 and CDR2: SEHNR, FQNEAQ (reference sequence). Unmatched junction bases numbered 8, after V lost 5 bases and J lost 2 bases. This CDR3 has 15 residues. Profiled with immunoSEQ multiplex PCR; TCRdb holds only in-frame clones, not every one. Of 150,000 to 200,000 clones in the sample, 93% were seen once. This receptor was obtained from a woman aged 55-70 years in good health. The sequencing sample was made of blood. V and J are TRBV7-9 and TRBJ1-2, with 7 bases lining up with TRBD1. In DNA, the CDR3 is TGTGCCAGCAGCCCCAAAGGGGGCCGGAACTATGGCTACACCTTC. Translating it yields CASSPKGGRNYGYTF.